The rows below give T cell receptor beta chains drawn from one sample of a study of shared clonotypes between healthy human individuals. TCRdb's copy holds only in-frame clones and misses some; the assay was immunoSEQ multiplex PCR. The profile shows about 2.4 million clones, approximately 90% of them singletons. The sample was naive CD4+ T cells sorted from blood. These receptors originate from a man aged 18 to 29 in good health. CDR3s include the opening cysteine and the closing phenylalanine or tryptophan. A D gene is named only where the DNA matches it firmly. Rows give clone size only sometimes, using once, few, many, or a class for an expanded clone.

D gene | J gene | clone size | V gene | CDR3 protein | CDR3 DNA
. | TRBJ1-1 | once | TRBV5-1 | CASSVGAGTEAFF | TGCGCCAGCAGCGTAGGGGCTGGGACTGAAGCTTTCTTT
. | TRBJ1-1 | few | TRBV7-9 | CASSERTMGAFF | TGTGCCAGCAGCGAACGCACCATGGGAGCTTTCTTT
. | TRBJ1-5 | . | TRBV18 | CASSPPNSFSNQPQHF | TGTGCCAGCTCACCCCCGAACAGCTTTAGCAATCAGCCCCAGCATTTT
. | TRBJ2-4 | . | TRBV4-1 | CASSQEGRGERLAKNIQYF | TGCGCCAGCAGCCAAGAGGGCAGGGGGGAACGTCTAGCCAAAAACATTCAGTACTTC
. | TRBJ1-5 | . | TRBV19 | CASSSGRFNQPQHF | TGTGCCAGTAGTTCCGGCAGGTTCAATCAGCCCCAGCATTTT
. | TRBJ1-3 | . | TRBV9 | CASSERGITSGNTIYF | TGTGCCAGCAGTGAGCGGGGTATAACTTCTGGAAACACCATATATTTT
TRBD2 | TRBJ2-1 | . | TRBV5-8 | CASSTGLAGAHSSYNEQFF | TGTGCCAGCAGCACGGGACTAGCGGGGGCACACAGTTCCTACAATGAGCAGTTCTTC
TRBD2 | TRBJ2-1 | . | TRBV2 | CASRREPLYNEQFF | TGTGCCAGCAGGCGGGAGCCTCTTTACAATGAGCAGTTCTTC
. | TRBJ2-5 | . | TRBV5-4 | CASSPGTSQETQYF | TGTGCCAGCAGCCCCGGGACTTCCCAAGAGACCCAGTACTTC
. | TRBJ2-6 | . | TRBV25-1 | CASSEGRVPGANVLTF | TGTGCCAGCAGTGAAGGAAGGGTGCCCGGGGCCAACGTCCTGACTTTC
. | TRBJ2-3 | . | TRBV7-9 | CASSPSTPDTQYF | TGTGCCAGCAGCCCGTCCACCCCAGATACGCAGTATTTT
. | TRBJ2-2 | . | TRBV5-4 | CASSPSGINTGELFF | TGTGCCAGCAGCCCAAGTGGGATAAACACCGGGGAGCTGTTTTTT
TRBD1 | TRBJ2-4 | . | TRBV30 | CAWRRGQAPWDIQYF | TGTGCCTGGAGGCGAGGACAGGCACCCTGGGACATTCAGTACTTC
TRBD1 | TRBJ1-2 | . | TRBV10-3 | CASLPGTGGYGYTF | TGTGCCTCGCTCCCTGGGACAGGGGGCTATGGCTACACCTTC
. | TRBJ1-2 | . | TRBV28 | CASSFEGVWGYTF | TGTGCCAGCAGTTTCGAAGGGGTATGGGGCTACACCTTC
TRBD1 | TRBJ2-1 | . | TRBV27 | CASSFSRTGVSHNEQFF | TGTGCCAGCAGTTTTTCGAGGACAGGGGTTTCCCACAATGAGCAGTTCTTC
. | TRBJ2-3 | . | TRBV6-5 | CASSYSEGDTDTQYF | TGTGCCAGCAGTTACTCAGAGGGAGACACAGATACGCAGTATTTT
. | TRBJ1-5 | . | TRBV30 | CAWSVRSVYSNQPQHF | TGTGCCTGGAGTGTACGGTCAGTCTATAGCAATCAGCCCCAGCATTTT
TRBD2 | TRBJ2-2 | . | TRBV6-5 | CASFWGGTGELFF | TGTGCCAGTTTTTGGGGAGGGACCGGGGAGCTGTTTTTT
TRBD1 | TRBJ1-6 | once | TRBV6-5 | CASSWGQPNSPLHF | TGTGCCAGCAGCTGGGGACAGCCTAATTCACCCCTCCACTTT
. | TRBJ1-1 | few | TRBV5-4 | CASSDTGRRVNTEAFF | TGTGCCAGCAGCGACACCGGACGACGGGTGAACACTGAAGCTTTCTTT
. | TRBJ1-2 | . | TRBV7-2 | CASSLGGSANYGYTF | TGTGCCAGCAGCCTAGGAGGGTCTGCTAACTATGGCTACACCTTC
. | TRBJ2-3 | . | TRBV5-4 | CASSLAGGDTQYF | TGTGCCAGCAGCTTGGCCGGGGGAGATACGCAGTATTTT
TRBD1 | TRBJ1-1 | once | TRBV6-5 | CASSKPGTGRFEAFF | TGTGCCAGCAGTAAACCCGGGACAGGGAGATTTGAAGCTTTCTTT
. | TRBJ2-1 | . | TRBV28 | CASSLTGIYNEQFF | TGTGCCAGCAGTTTAACTGGAATCTACAATGAGCAGTTCTTC
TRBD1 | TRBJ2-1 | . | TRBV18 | CASSPPGGTYNEQFF | TGTGCCAGCTCACCCCCAGGGGGAACCTACAATGAGCAGTTCTTC
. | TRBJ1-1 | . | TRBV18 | CASSRGEAVNTEAFF | TGTGCCAGCTCACGCGGCGAGGCCGTAAACACTGAAGCTTTCTTT
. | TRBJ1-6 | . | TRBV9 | CASSVQGNSPLHF | TGTGCCAGCAGCGTACAGGGTAATTCACCCCTCCACTTT